Reported below is one T cell receptor (beta chain). What it recognizes is unknown. Primers: 60 Vbeta forward and 13 Jbeta reverse. Clones were read by immunoSEQ multiplex PCR, and TCRdb kept only the in-frame ones, dropping some. The table lists about 160,000 clones, around 68% of them singletons. This sample is part of a study of cytomegalovirus exposure and HLA in healthy donors. Study-level results: After further analysis at a later stage, 16,951 TCR beta sequences were associated with HLA alleles at 0.05 false discovery rate.

Sequencing was carried out using PBMCs. This TCR came from a man aged 50 to 60 in good health and CMV-seronegative.

CDR3 amino acids: CSGGDRTNYGYTF. The CDR3 DNA reads as TGCAGCGGGGGGGACAGAACTAACTATGGCTACACCTTC. The rearrangement uses TRBV29-1 and TRBJ1-2; TRBD1 agrees at 7 bases. The germline V gene encodes CDR1 SQVTM and CDR2 ANQGSEA. With 7 bases clipped from V and 0 bases from J, the junction kept 5 bases outside the gene matches. This CDR3 is 13 amino acids long.